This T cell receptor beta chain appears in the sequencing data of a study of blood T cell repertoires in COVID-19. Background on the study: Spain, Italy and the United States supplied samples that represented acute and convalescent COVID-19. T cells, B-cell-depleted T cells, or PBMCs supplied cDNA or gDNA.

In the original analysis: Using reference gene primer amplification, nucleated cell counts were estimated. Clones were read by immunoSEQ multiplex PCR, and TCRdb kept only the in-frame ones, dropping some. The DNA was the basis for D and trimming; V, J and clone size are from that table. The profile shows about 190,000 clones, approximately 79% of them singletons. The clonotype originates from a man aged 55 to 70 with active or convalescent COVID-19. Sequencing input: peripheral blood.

Here the CDR3 DNA reads TGTGCCAGCAGCCCCAGCGGGAGGGCCGACACCGGGGAGCTGTTTTTT. This gives the protein CASSPSGRADTGELFF. The chain links TRBV7-2 to TRBJ2-2; 10 nucleotides align to TRBD2. Trimming removed 5 bases from V and 3 bases from J; junction bases left unmatched: 6. Germline V gives CDR1 SGHTA, CDR2 FQGNSA. The CDR3 covers 16 residues. The full variable domain, its missing parts supplied by reference TRBV7-2 and TRBJ2-2, is GAGVSQSPSNKVTEKGKDVELRCDPISGHTALYWYRQSLGQGLEFLIYFQGNSAPDKSGLPSDRFSAERTGGSVSTLTIQRTQQEDSAVYLCASSPSGRADTGELFFGEGSRLTVL.